The 19 T cell receptor beta chains in this list originate from one sample, sequenced in a study of tumor and adjacent non-tumor tissue in lung cancer listed by TCRdb under 2018. RNA was isolated from bulk unsorted tissue, and RNA quality was assessed with a NanoDrop ND-1000 and an Agilent 2100. Receptor amplification or capture employed multiplex PCR. Sequencing took place on an Illumina HiSeq 2500. TCRbeta libraries were constructed through three rounds of nested PCR with primers (Table S4) according to protocols adapted from ARM-PCR. TCRdb itself trimmed the public reads at Q25 with fastp, ran MiXCR and retained productive beta chains. Each CDR3 protein gets just one entry, which takes the most common genes and DNA from the rows behind it. The sample table contains approximately 76,000 distinct CDR3 sequences; only one count was recorded for 55% to 70% of them. The top ten clonotypes cover roughly 12% of the sample.

The sequenced sample consisted of lung tumor tissue. The source is an older woman with non-small cell lung cancer.

As for this clonotype: At one end the junction does not follow the germline gene, possibly because of a read error. The genes are TRBV20-1 and TRBJ1-3, with 9 positions matching TRBD1. The germline CDR1 and CDR2 sequences are DFQATT and SNEGSKA (reference sequence). This CDR3 comprises 14 residues. CDR3 residues: CSVRVWTGENTIYF. In DNA form, the CDR3 reads TGCAGTGTTAGAGTCTGGACAGGGGAAAACACCATATATTTT.

The J gene is TRBJ2-2, the V gene TRBV11-1; TRBD2 matches at 7 bases. This CDR3 is built from 15 residues. V lost 1 base, J lost 15 bases, and 14 bases stayed unmatched. Germline V gene sequence: CDR1 SGHAT, CDR2 FQDESV (reference sequence). CDR3 protein: CASSLESGYTGGLFF. The CDR3 DNA reads TGTGCCAGCAGCTTAGAGAGCGGTTACACCGGGGGGTTGTTTTTT.

Only one count was recorded for this clonotype. The CDR3 does not end in the conserved phenylalanine or tryptophan, so this is likely a read error. It is unclear where the CDR3 begins or ends on the DNA, so no DNA is shown, and the CDR3 is as TCRdb lists it. V and J are TRBV6-1 and TRBJ2-7; the DNA was not compared with TRBD1, the D call given in the table. Germline V gives CDR1 MNHNS, CDR2 SASEGT. The CDR3 is 14 residues long, counting both termini. CDR3 sequence reads: CASSTGTGGLRRCL.

A note on this clonotype: The junction departs from germline at one end; a sequencing error may be responsible. V gene TRBV12-3 or TRBV12-4 combines with J gene TRBJ2-1, with D maybe TRBD2 (6 bases). This CDR3 comprises 14 residues. CDR3 sequence: CASSPGLNYDEQFF. The CDR3 nucleotides read TGTGCCAGCAGTCCCGGACTAAACTACGATGAGCAGTTCTTC.

Comment on this clonotype: A read error may produce the germline difference seen at one junction end. V usage is TRBV4-1 and J usage is TRBJ2-2, with D possibly being TRBD1 or TRBD2 (5 bases each). This CDR3 is built from 16 residues. Germline CDR1 MGHRA, CDR2 YSYEKL. CDR3 DNA sequence: TGCGCCAGCAGCCAACACACCGTTTGGAACACCGGGGACCTGTTTTTT. Translation gives CASSQHTVWNTGDLFF.

This clonotype was observed a handful of times. A read error may explain this, as a much larger clone is one base away. This chain joins TRBV28 and TRBJ2-2; 9 bases line up with TRBD1. The V gene end was trimmed by 3 bases and the J gene end by 7 bases; junction bases not matched to a gene: 9. CDR1 is MDHEN, CDR2 SYDVKM, per germline. This CDR3 spans 16 amino acids. The CDR3 nucleotides are TGTGCCAGCAGTTTCGCCGGGACAGGGATCGGCGGGGAGCTGTTTTTT. This sequence encodes CASSFAGTGIGGELFF.

On this clonotype: Possible read error: a much larger clone is one base away. The chain has TRBV28 and TRBJ2-2, with D unclear. Trimming left V 7 bases short and J 0 bases short, with 9 bases between. Germline values: CDR1 MDHEN, CDR2 SYDVKM. This CDR3 is built from 14 residues. The CDR3 DNA is TGTGCCAGCAACCAGGCGGCGAACACCGGGGAGCTGTTTTTT. Its translation is CASNQAANTGELFF. Based on the CDR3 plus reference TRBV28 and TRBJ2-2, the full variable domain is DVKVTQSSRYLVKRTGEKVFLECVQDMDHENMFWYRQDPGLGLRLIYFSYDVKMKEKGDIPEGYSVSREKKERFSLILESASTNQTSMYLCASNQAANTGELFFGEGSRLTVL.

This clonotype was found many times. J is TRBJ1-2 and V is TRBV7-9, with 7 bases that match TRBD1. The V gene's germline CDR1 is SEHNR and CDR2 FQNEAQ (reference sequence). The CDR3 runs to 13 residues. V lost 5 bases, J lost 7 bases, and 7 bases stayed unmatched. Here the CDR3 DNA reads TGTGCCAGCAGCCAACCGACAGGGACTGGCTACACCTTC. Its translation is CASSQPTGTGYTF.

Notes on this clonotype: This may come from a read error, since a much larger clone is one base off. The rearrangement uses TRBV5-4 and TRBJ2-5; 8 bases are shared with TRBD2. J was trimmed by 0 bases and V by 4 bases; bases with no gene match: 8. The CDR3 spans 16 residues. Germline assignment: CDR1 SGHNT and CDR2 YYREEE (reference sequence). CDR3 nucleotide sequence: TGTGCCAGCAGCCTACTAACGGGAGGGGACCAAGAGACCCAGTACTTC. Its protein product is CASSLLTGGDQETQYF.

As for this clonotype: A junction end diverges from the germline sequence, so it may reflect a read error. This rearrangement joins TRBV4-1 to TRBJ2-2; tentatively, D is TRBD2 (6 bases). The CDR3 totals 17 residues. Germline lookup yields CDR1 MGHRA and CDR2 YSYEKL. This chain's CDR3 is CASSQDPGEAKTGELFF. CDR3 nucleotides: TGCGCCAGCAGTCAAGATCCCGGGGAGGCGAAAACCGGGGAACTGTTTTTT.

Regarding this clonotype: The junction departs from the called germline gene at one end, perhaps through a read error. The chain joins TRBV6-5 to TRBJ2-3; the D gene is possibly TRBD2 (5 bases). The germline V gene encodes CDR1 MNHEY and CDR2 SVGAGI. CDR3 length: 17 amino acids. CDR3 DNA: TGTGCCAGCAGTTACTCTGGAGGAACTCAGTACCCAGATACTCAGTATTTT. This codes for CASSYSGGTQYPDTQYF.

About this clonotype itself: Mismatch with germline at one junction end may stem from a read error. The rearrangement links TRBV12-3 or TRBV12-4 to TRBJ1-5; no definite D call. This CDR3 is 12 amino acids long. The CDR3 coding sequence is TGTGTCAGCAGTTTTTCAGGTCAGCCCCAGCATTTT. Amino acids: CVSSFSGQPQHF.

Notes on this clonotype: The conserved final phenylalanine or tryptophan is absent from the CDR3, which likely points to a read error. The V gene is TRBV7-9, the J gene TRBJ2-7; D ambiguous. This CDR3 is 13 amino acids long. The V end was cut by 5 bases, the J end by 4 bases, with 12 bases between. Germline V gene sequence: CDR1 SEHNR, CDR2 FQNEAQ (reference sequence). The CDR3 DNA reads TGTGCCAGCAGCGATTCAACGAGGTACGAGCAGTACTCC. This codes for CASSDSTRYEQYS.

The CDR3 region is CAISESDMPTGEQYF. In nucleotides, the CDR3 is TGTGCCATCAGTGAAAGTGACATGCCGACGGGCGAGCAGTACTTC. The genes are TRBV10-3 and TRBJ2-7; D gene unclear. With 3 bases removed from V and 6 bases from J, the gap between germline ends came to 18 bases. This CDR3 spans 15 amino acids. Germline V lookup: CDR1 ENHRY, CDR2 SYGVKD.

Worth noting for this clonotype: Since no conserved phenylalanine or tryptophan closes the CDR3, a read error is the likely cause. The chain joins TRBV6-5 to TRBJ1-6; D perhaps matches TRBD1 (5 bases). The CDR3 loop spans 14 amino acids. Germline CDR1 reads MNHEY; CDR2 reads SVGAGI. With 11 bases removed from V and 5 bases from J, the gap between germline ends came to 16 bases. The CDR3 nucleotides read TGTGCCGGCAATAGACAGCGCAATAATTCACCCCTCCACATT. Translated, it gives CAGNRQRNNSPLHI.

The chain is built from TRBV10-3 and TRBJ2-3; D call uncertain. This CDR3 is 13 amino acids long. The V end was cut by 10 bases, the J end by 3 bases, with 14 bases between. The germline gives CDR1 ENHRY, CDR2 SYGVKD. CDR3 nucleotide sequence: TGTGCCACACTGACGCGGTATACAGATACGCAGTATTTT. It yields the protein CATLTRYTDTQYF.

A note on this clonotype: A read error may account for a junction end that differs from germline. V and J are TRBV29-1 and TRBJ1-5; D ambiguous. The germline V gene encodes CDR1 SQVTM and CDR2 ANQGSEA. The CDR3 runs 15 residues. Written as DNA, the CDR3 is TGTAGCGTTACGCGGTCATCTTATAGCAATCAGTCCCAGCATTTT. Amino acids: CSVTRSSYSNQSQHF.

Notes on this clonotype: The conserved closing phenylalanine or tryptophan is absent in this CDR3, likely reflecting a read error. The rearrangement uses TRBV29-1 and TRBJ1-2; TRBD1 might be the D (6 bases). The germline gives CDR1 SQVTM, CDR2 ANQGSEA. The CDR3 runs 14 residues. V lost 4 bases, J lost 5 bases, and 17 bases lay in between. Written as DNA, the CDR3 is TGCAGCGTTGTTACCCCCGGACAGATTTATGGCTACACCTCC. The encoded protein is CSVVTPGQIYGYTS.

For this clonotype: A read error may account for a junction end that differs from germline. V gene TRBV7-8 combines with J gene TRBJ1-5, with D unresolved. This CDR3 has 18 residues. The germline V gene has CDR1 SGHVS and CDR2 FQNEAQ. The CDR3 bases are TGTGCCAGCAGCATAGCGCGGAGGGAGTTGGTTGGCAATCAGCCCCAGCATTTT. Amino acids: CASSIARRELVGNQPQHF.